The 14 T cell receptor beta chains below all came from one sample that was sequenced in a study of regulatory and conventional T cells in RAG deficiency. Genomic DNA came from blood conventional CD4+ T cells gated CD25-low CD127-high. Using immunoSEQ multiplex PCR, the repertoire was profiled, and TCRdb retains in-frame clones only, with some absent. The sample lists around 22,000 clones; more than 85% were seen once. This sample also belongs to another study, concerning regulatory T cells. This second study notes: Primers: 52 TRBV forward and 13 TRBJ reverse.

The specimen was CD4+ T cells sorted from blood. The receptors shown here come from a human donor in good health.

V gene TRBV7-6 combines with J gene TRBJ2-3; D gene uncertain. V lost 1 base and J 0 bases, leaving 8 bases between the germline ends. CDR1 is SGHVS, CDR2 FNYEAQ, per germline. This CDR3 comprises 15 residues. In DNA, the CDR3 is TGTGCCAGCAGCTTAGGTGTCAGTAGCACAGATACGCAGTATTTT. This sequence encodes CASSLGVSSTDTQYF.

The chain carries TRBV6-5 and TRBJ1-4; D not resolved. The CDR3 is made up of 15 amino acids. Germline-derived CDR1 and CDR2 are MNHEY and SVGAGI. V was trimmed by 0 bases and J by 6 bases, leaving 11 bases between them. CDR3 coding DNA: TGTGCCAGCAGTTACTCGGAAACAGCTTATGAAAAACTGTTTTTT. This codes for CASSYSETAYEKLFF.

The chain joins TRBV28 to TRBJ1-2; a possible D gene is TRBD1 (5 bases). This CDR3 has 16 amino acids. Looked up from germline, CDR1 is MDHEN and CDR2 is SYDVKM. Between the trimmed V and J ends, which lost 2 bases and 4 bases, there was a span of 17 bases. The CDR3 DNA follows: TGTGCCAGCAGTTTAAGGGGTGCAGGGACCAGCTATGGCTACACCTTC. Translation: CASSLRGAGTSYGYTF.

This chain uses TRBV2 with TRBJ2-1; possible D gene TRBD2, 6 bases. V lost 4 bases and J lost 4, with 11 bases in between. Germline V lookup: CDR1 SNHLY, CDR2 FYNNEI. The CDR3 has 14 residues. The CDR3 sequence: CASSAGEYYNEQFF. The CDR3 nucleotides are TGTGCCAGCAGTGCGGGGGAGTATTACAATGAGCAGTTCTTC.

This chain uses TRBV6-1 with TRBJ2-2; D may match TRBD1 or TRBD2 (6 bases each). This CDR3 spans 14 amino acids. The V end lost 6 bases, the J end lost 6 bases, and 14 bases lay between the germline ends. Germline CDR1 is MNHNS and CDR2 is SASEGT. The CDR3 protein is CASSLQEGAGELFF. CDR3 bases: TGTGCCAGCAGCCTACAGGAGGGGGCCGGGGAGCTGTTTTTT.

The chain recombines TRBV19 with TRBJ1-1, with D possibly matching TRBD1 (5 bases). CDR1 is LNHDA, CDR2 SQIVND, per germline (reference sequence). The CDR3 is 14 amino acids. The V gene lost 4 bases and the J gene lost 0 bases, with 9 bases spanning the gap. In DNA form, the CDR3 reads TGTGCCAGTAGTAGGGACGGATTGAACACTGAAGCTTTCTTT. It specifies CASSRDGLNTEAFF.

The rearrangement uses TRBV27 and TRBJ2-5; perhaps D is TRBD1 or TRBD2 (6 bases each). CDR3 length: 15 amino acids. The germline V gene encodes CDR1 MNHEY and CDR2 SMNVEV (reference sequence). Between the trimmed V and J ends, which lost 4 bases and 7 bases, there was a span of 19 bases. The CDR3 here is CASSSSRGPQGTQYF. CDR3 nucleotides: TGTGCCAGCAGTTCATCTCGGGGGCCCCAGGGGACCCAGTACTTC.

The chain carries TRBV4-1 and TRBJ1-4; D perhaps matches TRBD1 (5 bases). V was shortened by 4 bases and J by 5 bases, with 11 bases between the two germline ends. The CDR3 sequence is 14 residues long. CDR1 is MGHRA and CDR2 is YSYEKL in the germline V gene. The CDR3 DNA reads as TGCGCCAGCAGCCTTCGACAGTTAAATGAAAAACTGTTTTTT. Translation: CASSLRQLNEKLFF.

The chain joins TRBV18 to TRBJ2-7, with 7 nucleotides matching TRBD1. V was pared by 2 bases and J by 2 bases, with 12 bases of the junction left unmatched. CDR3 length: 17 amino acids. The V gene's germline CDR1 is KGHSH and CDR2 LQKENI. The CDR3 sequence is CASSPVFVGQATYEQYF. In nucleotides, the CDR3 is TGTGCCAGCTCACCAGTTTTCGTCGGACAGGCAACCTACGAGCAGTACTTC.

The gene calls are TRBV7-8 and TRBJ2-5, with D perhaps matching TRBD1 or TRBD2 (5 bases each). CDR1 is SGHVS and CDR2 is FQNEAQ in the germline V gene. The CDR3 runs to 15 residues. V was pared by 0 bases and J by 5 bases, with 13 bases between. The CDR3 is CASSLAQGWGETQYF. The CDR3 DNA sequence: TGTGCCAGCAGCTTAGCGCAGGGATGGGGGGAGACCCAGTACTTC.

V usage is TRBV11-3 and J usage is TRBJ2-2, with TRBD1 identical over 9 bases. V dropped 5 bases and J dropped 4; count of bases not matched to a gene: 11. The CDR3 is 17 amino acids. Germline values: CDR1 SGHNT, CDR2 YENEEA. CDR3 residues: CASSGGSGTGITGELFF. Written as DNA, the CDR3 is TGTGCCAGCAGCGGGGGGTCCGGGACAGGGATCACCGGGGAGCTGTTTTTT.

This sequence joins TRBV7-3 and TRBJ1-6, with 8 bases matching TRBD1. This CDR3 has 16 residues. Unmatched junction bases numbered 11, after V lost 3 bases and J lost 10 bases. From germline, CDR1 is SGHTA and CDR2 FQGTGA. The CDR3 spells CASSFRAGGLLSPLHF. The DNA for the CDR3 is TGTGCCAGCAGCTTTCGGGCAGGGGGCTTGTTGTCACCCCTCCACTTT. Full variable domain (missing parts from reference TRBV7-3 and TRBJ1-6): GAGVSQTPSNKVTEKGKYVELRCDPISGHTALYWYRQSLGQGPEFLIYFQGTGAADDSGLPNDRFFAVRPEGSVSTLKIQRTERGDSAVYLCASSFRAGGLLSPLHFGNGTRLTVT.

This CDR3 reads CASRLTNRGHYEQYF. CDR3 coding DNA: TGTGCAAGTCGCTTAACCAACAGGGGACACTACGAGCAGTACTTC. V and J are TRBV12-2 and TRBJ2-7; the table assigns TRBD1, which was not confirmed against the DNA. TRBV12-2 counts as a pseudogene. The CDR3 has 15 amino acids.

This chain joins TRBV5-1 and TRBJ1-5; 7 bases agree with TRBD1. Germline V gene lookup returns CDR1 SGHRS and CDR2 YFSETQ. This CDR3 spans 15 amino acids. Trimming took 1 base from V and 1 from J; bases not matched to a gene: 2. The CDR3 protein is CASSLSRGSNQPQHF. Written as DNA, the CDR3 is TGCGCCAGCAGCTTGTCCAGGGGGAGCAATCAGCCCCAGCATTTT.